What follows are 22 T cell receptor beta chains derived from one specimen sequenced in a study of immune characterization of retroperitoneal liposarcoma. TCRdb reprocessed the PCR reads via MiXCR and lists one record per CDR3 protein. The sample consists of 10,000 or so distinct CDR3 sequences, approximately 30% of them appearing once. Specimen: tumor tissue. Every receptor here comes from a male donor with retroperitoneal liposarcoma.

V and J are TRBV6-1 and TRBJ2-5; possibly TRBD1 or TRBD2 for D (5 bases each). The last part of the DNA fits TRBJ2-7 better; the J call may be wrong. Germline loops: CDR1 MNHNS, CDR2 SASEGT. CDR3 length: 14 residues. CDR3 sequence: CASSGRDGPYEQYF. The CDR3 nucleotides are TGTGCCAGCAGTGGCCGGGACGGCCCCTACGAGCAGTACTTC.

This clonotype was counted at least ten times. The chain couples TRBV6-1 to TRBJ2-2; TRBD2 matches at 9 bases. The CDR3 consists of 14 residues. Germline V CDR1 and CDR2: MNHNS, SASEGT. J was trimmed by 6 bases and V by 2 bases; bases with no gene match: 1. Written as DNA, the CDR3 is TGTGCCAGCAGTGAACTAGCGGGGTCCGGGGAGCTGTTTTTT. Its translation: CASSELAGSGELFF.

As concerns this clonotype: A read error may explain this, as a much larger clone is one base away. V is TRBV6-6 and J is TRBJ1-6; D unresolved. This CDR3 has 14 residues. CDR1 and CDR2 from the germline V gene are MNHNY and SVGAGI (reference sequence). CDR3 bases: TGTGGCAGCAGTTACTCTCAGCTTAATTCACCCCTCCACTTT. It translates to CGSSYSQLNSPLHF.

V and J are TRBV7-6 and TRBJ2-1; D not certain. V was cut by 5 bases and J by 10 bases, with 15 bases left in between. Germline V gene data show CDR1 as SGHVS and CDR2 as FNYEAQ. The CDR3 totals 13 residues. For the CDR3, the DNA is TGTGCCAGCAGCACCCCGGCCCGCCTCGAGCAGTTCTTC. Translation gives CASSTPARLEQFF.

Judged by abundance, this clonotype is large. J is TRBJ2-1 and V is TRBV6-1; 9 positions agree with TRBD1. Germline V gene sequence: CDR1 MNHNS, CDR2 SASEGT. This CDR3 comprises 15 residues. The trim removed 6 bases at V and 3 bases at J, leaving 6 bases unmatched. The CDR3 region is CASSPGQGVYNEQFF. The DNA of the CDR3 is TGTGCCAGCAGCCCGGGACAGGGAGTCTACAATGAGCAGTTCTTC.

The rearrangement uses TRBV6-4 and TRBJ2-7; 8 bases match TRBD2. The end of the DNA fits TRBJ2-1 better, so the J call may be wrong. The CDR3 covers 15 residues. The V gene's germline CDR1 is MRHNA and CDR2 SNTAGT. The CDR3 DNA reads TGTGCCAGCAGTGACTCAGCGGGAGACTACAATGAGCAGTTCTTC. It translates to CASSDSAGDYNEQFF.

To note about this clonotype: A junction end diverges from the germline sequence, so it may reflect a read error. The V call is TRBV6-1, the J call TRBJ2-5, with TRBD1 matching over 9 bases. The J call is in doubt because the DNA end fits TRBJ2-7 better. This CDR3 has 14 residues. Germline V gene sequence: CDR1 MNHNS, CDR2 SASEGT. The CDR3 protein is CASREDRGGYEQYF. In DNA form, the CDR3 reads TGTGCCAGCAGAGAAGACAGGGGGGGGTACGAGCAGTACTTC.

The rearrangement uses TRBV4-3 and TRBJ2-5; 7 positions match TRBD2. The DNA end lines up better with TRBJ2-1; the J call may be wrong. The CDR3 totals 18 residues. Germline CDR1 reads LGHNA; CDR2 reads YSLEER. The CDR3 bases are TGCGCCAGCAGCCAAGTCTTGGGCTATCAGCGGGGAGCGGAGACCCAGTTCTTC. This codes for CASSQVLGYQRGAETQFF.

This sequence joins TRBV7-4 and TRBJ2-1; D not resolved. The tail of the sequence fits TRBJ2-7 better, so the J call may be wrong. CDR3 length equals 13 residues. Per the germline V gene, CDR1 is SGHVT and CDR2 is SQSDAQ. CDR3 nucleotide sequence: TGTGCCAGCAGCCCCCTCCCATCCAATGAGCAGTACTTC. This codes for CASSPLPSNEQYF.

At least ten counts were recorded for this clonotype. The chain joins TRBV6-1 to TRBJ2-1; D unresolved. Germline CDR1 and CDR2: MNHNS and SASEGT. This CDR3 has 13 amino acids. Trimming stripped 7 bases from V and 10 bases from J, with 17 bases between. CDR3 in amino acids: CASIVDHPYEQFF. CDR3 nucleotides: TGTGCCAGCATTGTGGACCACCCCTACGAGCAGTTCTTC.

This clonotype was detected many times. The chain carries TRBV6-1 and TRBJ2-7, with 9 bases matching TRBD1. Germline CDR1 reads MNHNS; CDR2 reads SASEGT. The CDR3 extends over 15 amino acids. The V segment lost 4 bases and the J segment 3 bases; nucleotides outside the gene matches: 7. CDR3 in amino acids: CASSGPGQGYYEQYF. The CDR3 DNA sequence: TGTGCCAGCAGTGGACCGGGACAGGGATACTACGAGCAGTACTTC.

This clonotype turned up a few times. V usage is TRBV7-3 and J usage is TRBJ2-1; 11 nucleotides match TRBD2. The J call is uncertain, as TRBJ2-7 better fits the DNA end. From germline, CDR1 is SGHTA and CDR2 FQGTGA. The CDR3 totals 16 residues. The CDR3: CASSPIGLAGGNEQYF. The DNA for the CDR3 is TGTGCCAGCAGCCCAATTGGACTAGCGGGTGGCAATGAGCAGTACTTC.

The genes are TRBV12-3 or TRBV12-4 and TRBJ2-1, with 12 positions matching TRBD2. The J call may be mistaken, given a closer DNA end match to TRBJ2-7. This CDR3 has 14 residues. CDR3 amino acids: CASSGLAGFNEQYF. CDR3 sequence (DNA): TGTGCCAGCAGTGGACTAGCGGGATTCAATGAGCAGTACTTC.

This clonotype occurred a few times. This chain links TRBV6-6 with TRBJ1-2; 9 bases agree with TRBD1. This CDR3 spans 14 amino acids. The J segment lost 8 bases and the V segment lost 2 bases, leaving 6 bases of the junction unmatched. CDR1 and CDR2 from the germline V gene are MNHNY and SVGAGI (reference sequence). Here the CDR3 reads CASSYETGGGGYTF. Here the CDR3 DNA reads TGTGCCAGCAGTTACGAGACAGGGGGTGGGGGCTACACCTTC.

This chain links TRBV6-6 with TRBJ2-7, with D perhaps TRBD1 (6 bases). There are 14 residues in the CDR3. The germline V gene has CDR1 MNHNY and CDR2 SVGAGI (reference sequence). The V and J ends lost 5 bases and 2 bases respectively, with 13 bases between them. CDR3 protein: CASSTRQAAYEQYF. The CDR3 DNA reads as TGTGCCAGCAGTACCCGACAGGCAGCCTACGAGCAGTACTTC.

Within the sample, this clonotype is medium-sized. This rearrangement joins TRBV7-6 to TRBJ2-1; 7 bases fit TRBD2. This CDR3 contains 11 residues. Trimming took 5 bases from V and 13 from J; bases not matched to a gene: 5. Germline CDR1 and CDR2: SGHVS and FNYEAQ. The CDR3 DNA reads as TGTGCCAGCAGCCCGCGGGAGACCCAGTTCTTC. It translates to CASSPRETQFF.

This clonotype was seen a few times. This sequence joins TRBV6-6 and TRBJ2-1, with D hard to call. Trimming left V 0 bases short and J 10 bases short, with 10 bases between. Germline V gene data show CDR1 as MNHNY and CDR2 as SVGAGI (reference sequence). The CDR3 runs 13 residues. The CDR3 loop reads CASSYSRSIEQFF. As DNA, the CDR3 is TGTGCCAGCAGTTACTCACGGTCAATAGAGCAGTTCTTC.

This chain connects TRBV30 to TRBJ2-2; D gene uncertain. This CDR3 has 13 residues. V lost 0 bases to trimming and J lost 4 bases, with 6 bases between them. Germline CDR1 GTSNPN, CDR2 SVGIG (reference sequence). The CDR3 DNA follows: TGTGCCTGGAGTGTTGGTGGCACCGGGGAGCTGTTTTTT. Amino acids: CAWSVGGTGELFF.

This clonotype has at least ten counts. CDR3 loop: CASSLVLLAGNEQFF. The CDR3 DNA reads TGTGCCAGCAGCTTAGTCCTCCTAGCGGGCAATGAGCAGTTCTTC. V and J are TRBV11-3 and TRBJ2-1; 8 bases map to TRBD2. V lost 1 base and J lost 6; bases outside the gene matches: 5. Per the germline V gene, CDR1 is SGHNT and CDR2 is YENEEA. CDR3 length: 15 residues.

The chain uses TRBV7-8 and TRBJ2-4; TRBD2 matches 9 bases. The J call may not be correct, given that the DNA end is closer to TRBJ2-7. Germline V gene sequence: CDR1 SGHVS, CDR2 FQNEAQ. This CDR3 spans 14 amino acids. CDR3 nucleotide sequence: TGTGCCAGCAGCTTGCGGGAGGGAATCTACGAGCAGTACTTC. This sequence encodes CASSLREGIYEQYF.

The CDR3 is CASSLDSGVETQYF. CDR3 sequence (DNA): TGTGCCAGCAGCTTAGATTCAGGGGTAGAGACCCAGTACTTC. The chain carries TRBV7-2 and TRBJ2-1; D is possibly TRBD1 (6 bases). The DNA end is more similar to TRBJ2-5, so the J call may be wrong. CDR1 and CDR2 from the germline V gene are SGHTA and FQGNSA. CDR3 length equals 14 residues.

In this sample, this clonotype is medium-sized. The chain joins TRBV7-3 to TRBJ2-3, with D unclear. V lost 2 bases, J lost 0 bases, and 15 bases lay in between. CDR1 and CDR2 (germline): SGHTA, FQGTGA. This CDR3 is built from 17 residues. The CDR3 DNA reads TGTGCCAGCAGCTTATCCCCCACCTCTGCTAGCACAGATACGCAGTATTTT. Protein sequence: CASSLSPTSASTDTQYF.